The 17 T cell receptor beta chains reported below all come from one sample, sequenced in a study of CD8 T cells in ankylosing spondylitis. Each CDR3 protein gets one entry after TCRdb re-called the 5' RACE reads with MiXCR. Of over 130,000 distinct CDR3 sequences detected, under 55% appear once; the ten largest clones hold 15%. The sample comprised synovial fluid, either unsorted or a sorted T cell fraction (not recorded which). These receptors were obtained from a male donor with ankylosing spondylitis.

There are a few counts of this clonotype. V usage is TRBV12-3 or TRBV12-4 and J usage is TRBJ2-2, with TRBD2 identical over 9 bases. The CDR3 has 15 amino acids. V lost 5 bases to trimming and J lost 6 bases; unmatched junction nucleotides: 7. CDR3 DNA sequence: TGTGCCAGCAGTCCCCGGGGACTAGCCCCCGGGGAGCTGTTTTTT. Protein sequence: CASSPRGLAPGELFF.

CDR3 in DNA: TGTGCCAGCAGCAACAGGGACAGGGCTGAAGCAACTAATGAAAAACTGTTTTTT. Amino acids: CASSNRDRAEATNEKLFF. V and J are TRBV11-1 and TRBJ1-4, with 9 bases aligning to TRBD1. The CDR3 loop spans 18 amino acids. Germline-derived CDR1 and CDR2 are SGHAT and FQDESV (reference sequence). V shed 5 bases, J shed 0 bases, and the junction held 10 bases outside the gene matches.

A few counts support this clonotype. The chain joins TRBV12-3 or TRBV12-4 to TRBJ2-1; 12 bases match TRBD2. The junction had 6 bases not matched to a gene; V was cut back by 2 bases and J by 4 bases. The CDR3 consists of 17 residues. The DNA of the CDR3 is TGTGCCAGCAGTTTATCCCGACTAGCGGGAGCTTACAATGAGCAGTTCTTC. It encodes CASSLSRLAGAYNEQFF.

As for this clonotype: The junction departs from germline at one end; a sequencing error may be responsible. The V call is TRBV20-1, the J call TRBJ1-2; TRBD1 might be the D (5 bases). Germline V gene sequence: CDR1 DFQATT, CDR2 SNEGSKA (reference sequence). This CDR3 has 12 residues. The CDR3, as DNA: TGCAGTGCTAACCGACGGGGCTATCGCTACACCTTC. This translates into CSANRRGYRYTF.

This clonotype was seen a few times. V and J are TRBV20-1 and TRBJ2-2; TRBD1 matches at 8 bases. The CDR3 is 14 residues long. Per germline, CDR1 DFQATT and CDR2 SNEGSKA (reference sequence). The trim removed 6 bases at V and 0 bases at J, leaving 3 bases unmatched. The CDR3 protein is CSALDRANTGELFF. The DNA for the CDR3 is TGCAGTGCGCTGGACAGGGCGAACACCGGGGAGCTGTTTTTT.

In its sample, this clonotype was seen a few times. This chain connects TRBV6-1 to TRBJ2-1; 9 nucleotides align to TRBD2. CDR1 is MNHNS, CDR2 SASEGT, per germline. This CDR3 contains 16 residues. Trimming at V came to 7 bases and at J to 3 bases, leaving 10 bases not matched to a gene. The CDR3 DNA is TGTGCCAGCACCCTATTAGCGGGAGCTCACTACAATGAGCAGTTCTTC. This encodes CASTLLAGAHYNEQFF.

This clonotype was detected only a few times. The genes are TRBV18 and TRBJ2-7; D is unclear. Germline V gene data show CDR1 as KGHSH and CDR2 as LQKENI. This CDR3 contains 17 residues. V shed 1 base and J shed 7 bases, with 23 bases lying between them. The CDR3 spells CASSPLLRRPYFGEQYF. The DNA of the CDR3 is TGTGCCAGCTCACCACTTTTGCGTAGGCCTTACTTTGGTGAGCAGTACTTC.

This chain links TRBV20-1 with TRBJ2-7; possibly TRBD1 or TRBD2 for D (5 bases each). V was trimmed by 6 bases and J by 0 bases, leaving 9 bases between them. Germline V gene sequence: CDR1 DFQATT, CDR2 SNEGSKA (reference sequence). The length of the CDR3 is 12 residues. CDR3 amino acids: CSAGTSSYEQYF. CDR3 nucleotide sequence: TGCAGTGCCGGGACCAGCTCCTACGAGCAGTACTTC.

The chain is built from TRBV12-3 or TRBV12-4 and TRBJ1-1; D call uncertain. Trimming removed 3 bases at V and 1 base at J, with 12 bases between. The CDR3 sequence is 15 residues long. This chain's CDR3 is CASSFFDARNTEAFF. CDR3 DNA sequence: TGTGCCAGCAGTTTTTTCGACGCCCGGAACACTGAAGCTTTCTTT.

V is TRBV28 and J is TRBJ1-6; 7 bases line up with TRBD1. The CDR3 is made up of 16 amino acids. V dropped 5 bases and J dropped 3; count of bases not matched to a gene: 7. Germline V gene data show CDR1 as MDHEN and CDR2 as SYDVKM. DNA of the CDR3: TGTGCCAGCAGTCCGACAGGGTCGTTCTATAATTCACCCCTCCACTTT. Encoded protein: CASSPTGSFYNSPLHF.

This clonotype has just a few counts. The rearrangement uses TRBV4-1 and TRBJ2-7; D possibly corresponds to TRBD2 (6 bases). V dropped 1 base and J dropped 2 bases, with 12 bases sitting between them. The germline CDR1 and CDR2 sequences are MGHRA and YSYEKL. The CDR3 runs to 15 residues. The CDR3, as DNA: TGCGCCAGCAGCCAAGCGGCGGGGAGAACCTACGAGCAGTACTTC. Its translation is CASSQAAGRTYEQYF.

This clonotype was found once. The chain employs TRBV2 and TRBJ2-7; no firm D call. Per the germline V gene, CDR1 is SNHLY and CDR2 is FYNNEI. The CDR3 runs to 13 residues. V lost 3 bases, J lost 1 base, and 7 bases lay in between. For the CDR3, the DNA is TGTGCCAGCAGTGACCCGGTTTCCTACGAGCAGTACTTC. This translates into CASSDPVSYEQYF.

This clonotype was counted between two and nine times. The CDR3 coding sequence is TGTGCCAGCAGTTTAGGGACCCGCGGTACCGGGGAGCTGTTTTTT. It yields the protein CASSLGTRGTGELFF. This chain links TRBV27 with TRBJ2-2, with D perhaps TRBD1 or TRBD2 (5 bases each). This CDR3 has 15 residues. V was trimmed by 2 bases and J by 5 bases, leaving 12 bases between them. CDR1 MNHEY and CDR2 SMNVEV come from the germline V gene (reference sequence).

This clonotype was recorded a few times. The gene calls are TRBV10-2 and TRBJ2-6; TRBD1 matches at 8 bases. Trimming cost V 6 bases and J 12 bases; bases outside gene matches: 10. The CDR3 has 14 residues. Germline V lookup: CDR1 WSHSY, CDR2 SAAADI. The CDR3, as DNA: TGCGCCAGCAGAGAAAACAGGGGGAGAAGCGTCCTGACTTTC. The encoded protein is CASRENRGRSVLTF.

The table lists this clonotype with a few counts. The chain couples TRBV11-2 to TRBJ2-3; a weak D match, TRBD2 (5 bases). CDR3 size: 14 residues. Trimming took off 5 bases at V and 5 bases at J, with 14 bases between the two ends. Germline values: CDR1 SGHAT, CDR2 FQNNGV. CDR3 sequence (DNA): TGTGCCAGCAGCCCGGACGGAGGCGGAGATACGCAGTATTTT. It codes for CASSPDGGGDTQYF. The variable domain in full, completed from reference TRBV11-2 and TRBJ2-3, reads EAGVAQSPRYKIIEKRQSVAFWCNPISGHATLYWYQQILGQGPKLLIQFQNNGVVDDSQLPKDRFSAERLKGVDSTLKIQPAKLEDSAVYLCASSPDGGGDTQYFGPGTRLTVL.

The gene calls are TRBV21-1 and TRBJ2-7; TRBD1, the table's D call, lacks a check against the DNA. TRBV21-1 is marked as a pseudogene. This CDR3 is built from 16 residues. Here the CDR3 reads CASSPQGQAGTYEQYF. Written as DNA, the CDR3 is TGTGCCAGCAGCCCTCAGGGACAGGCAGGGACCTACGAGCAGTACTTC.

This chain connects TRBV10-3 to TRBJ1-6; TRBD1 might be the D (6 bases). Germline-derived CDR1 and CDR2 are ENHRY and SYGVKD. This CDR3 is built from 17 residues. Trimming pared 1 base from V and 6 bases from J, leaving 16 bases between. The CDR3 bases are TGTGCCATCAGTGAGTTGAACCGGGGGGCGATTAATTCACCCCTCCACTTT. It codes for CAISELNRGAINSPLHF.